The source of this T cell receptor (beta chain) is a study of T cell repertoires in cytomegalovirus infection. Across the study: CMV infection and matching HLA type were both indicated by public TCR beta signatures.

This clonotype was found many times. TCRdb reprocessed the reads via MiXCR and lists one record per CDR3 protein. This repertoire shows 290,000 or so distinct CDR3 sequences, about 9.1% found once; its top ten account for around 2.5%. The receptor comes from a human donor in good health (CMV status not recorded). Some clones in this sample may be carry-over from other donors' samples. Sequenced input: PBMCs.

In DNA, the CDR3 is TGCAGCGTTGAGAGGGTTCACTATGGCTACACCTTC. It specifies CSVERVHYGYTF. This sequence joins TRBV29-1 and TRBJ1-2; D unclear. The CDR3 sequence is 12 residues long. V lost 3 bases and J lost 3, with 8 bases in between. Per the germline V gene, CDR1 is SQVTM and CDR2 is ANQGSEA.